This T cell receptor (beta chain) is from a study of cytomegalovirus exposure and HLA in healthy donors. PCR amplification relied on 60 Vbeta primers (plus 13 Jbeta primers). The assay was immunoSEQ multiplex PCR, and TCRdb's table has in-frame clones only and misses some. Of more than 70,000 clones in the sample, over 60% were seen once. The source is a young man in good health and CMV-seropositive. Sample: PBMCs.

CDR3 in amino acids: CASRGATFRNTEAFF. As DNA, the CDR3 is TGTGCCAGCAGAGGGGCCACCTTTCGGAACACTGAAGCTTTCTTT. V and J are TRBV2 and TRBJ1-1; D may be TRBD1 (5 bases). The V gene's germline CDR1 is SNHLY and CDR2 FYNNEI. CDR3 length: 15 residues. The ends were cut back, 6 bases at V and 1 base at J, with 15 bases in the middle. The full variable domain, rest sourced from reference TRBV2 and TRBJ1-1, is EPEVTQTPSHQVTQMGQEVILRCVPISNHLYFYWYRQILGQKVEFLVSFYNNEISEKSEIFDDQFSVERPDGSNFTLKIRSTKLEDSAMYFCASRGATFRNTEAFFGQGTRLTVV.